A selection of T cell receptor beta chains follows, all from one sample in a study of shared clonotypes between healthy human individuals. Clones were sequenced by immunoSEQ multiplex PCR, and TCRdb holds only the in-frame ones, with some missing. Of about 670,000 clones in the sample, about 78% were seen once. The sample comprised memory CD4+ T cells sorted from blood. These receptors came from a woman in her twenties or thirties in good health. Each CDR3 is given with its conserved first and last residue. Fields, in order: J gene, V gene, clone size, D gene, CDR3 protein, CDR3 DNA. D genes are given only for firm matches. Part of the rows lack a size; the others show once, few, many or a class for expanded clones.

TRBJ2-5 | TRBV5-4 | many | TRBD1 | CASSSGTDQETQYF | TGTGCCAGCAGTTCCGGGACAGACCAAGAGACCCAGTACTTC
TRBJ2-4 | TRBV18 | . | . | CASSPPRSEMDKNIQYF | TGTGCCAGCTCACCACCTCGTAGTGAAATGGACAAAAACATTCAGTACTTC
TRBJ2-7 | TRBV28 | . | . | CASSLSKYEQYF | TGTGCCAGCAGTTTGTCCAAATACGAGCAGTACTTC
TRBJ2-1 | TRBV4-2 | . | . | CASSQDPTASWENEQFF | TGTGCCAGCAGCCAAGACCCCACAGCTTCATGGGAAAATGAGCAGTTCTTC
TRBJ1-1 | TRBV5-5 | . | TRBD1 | CASSQQGDDTEAFF | TGTGCCAGCAGTCAGCAGGGGGACGACACTGAAGCTTTCTTT
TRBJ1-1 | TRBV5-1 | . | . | CASSWGISNTEAFF | TGCGCCAGCAGCTGGGGCATAAGTAACACTGAAGCTTTCTTT
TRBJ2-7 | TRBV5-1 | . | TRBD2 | CASSSSASGDYEQYF | TGCGCCAGCAGCTCTTCGGCTAGCGGTGACTACGAGCAGTACTTC
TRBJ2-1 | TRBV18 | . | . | CASSEELGEQFF | TGTGCCAGCTCGGAGGAGCTGGGTGAGCAGTTCTTC
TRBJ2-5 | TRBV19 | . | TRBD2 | CASSFGLAGFQETQYF | TGTGCCAGTAGTTTTGGACTAGCGGGTTTCCAAGAGACCCAGTACTTC
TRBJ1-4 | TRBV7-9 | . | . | CASSHRATNEKLFF | TGTGCCAGCAGCCACAGGGCAACTAATGAAAAACTGTTTTTT
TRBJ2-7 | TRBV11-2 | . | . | CASSGGGRGYEQYF | TGTGCCAGCAGCGGGGGCGGGAGAGGTTACGAGCAGTACTTC
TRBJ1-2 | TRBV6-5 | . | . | CASSYSFREQGYTF | TGTGCCAGCAGTTACTCGTTCAGGGAGCAGGGCTACACCTTC
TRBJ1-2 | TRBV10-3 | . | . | CAISEQGSPEYGYTF | TGTGCCATCAGCGAACAGGGCTCCCCAGAGTATGGCTACACCTTC
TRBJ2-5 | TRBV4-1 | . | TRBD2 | CASSQGGPSGSPETQYF | TGCGCCAGCAGCCAAGGGGGTCCTAGCGGGAGTCCGGAGACCCAGTACTTC
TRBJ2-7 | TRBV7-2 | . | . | CASSSQGGRYEQYF | TGTGCCAGCAGCTCCCAGGGTGGGAGATACGAGCAGTACTTC
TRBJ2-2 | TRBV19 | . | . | CASSIGHGVSGELFF | TGTGCCAGTAGTATAGGCCACGGGGTATCCGGGGAGCTGTTTTTT
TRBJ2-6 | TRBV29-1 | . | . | CSVEGTGANVLTF | TGCAGCGTTGAAGGTACTGGGGCCAACGTCCTGACTTTC
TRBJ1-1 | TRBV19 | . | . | CATQGDNNTEAFF | TGTGCCACCCAAGGGGACAACAACACTGAAGCTTTCTTT
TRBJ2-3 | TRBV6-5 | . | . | CASSSLDSTDTQYF | TGTGCCAGCAGTAGCTTGGACAGCACAGATACGCAGTATTTT
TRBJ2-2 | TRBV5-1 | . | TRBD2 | CASSLVWTSVTGELFF | TGCGCCAGCAGCTTGGTCTGGACTAGCGTCACCGGGGAGCTGTTTTTT
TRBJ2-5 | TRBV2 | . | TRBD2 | CASVSTSAEGETQYF | TGTGCCAGCGTTTCGACTAGCGCCGAGGGGGAGACCCAGTACTTC
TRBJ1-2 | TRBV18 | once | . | CASSPTAGDYGYTF | TGTGCCAGCTCACCCACAGCGGGGGACTATGGCTACACCTTC
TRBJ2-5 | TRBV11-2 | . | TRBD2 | CASSLGREGPQYF | TGTGCCAGCAGCTTAGGGCGGGAGGGGCCCCAGTACTTC
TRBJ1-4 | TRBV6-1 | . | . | CASSEIYLGEKLFF | TGTGCCAGCAGTGAGATTTATTTGGGTGAAAAACTGTTTTTT
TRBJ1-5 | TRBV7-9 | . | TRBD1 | CASSQGEDQPQHF | TGTGCCAGCAGCCAGGGGGAAGATCAGCCCCAGCATTTT
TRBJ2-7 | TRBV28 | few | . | CASRGTASYEQYF | TGTGCCAGCAGAGGGACGGCCTCCTACGAGCAGTACTTC
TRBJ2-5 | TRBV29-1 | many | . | CSVGGTGVQETQYF | TGCAGCGTTGGGGGCACCGGGGTACAAGAGACCCAGTACTTC
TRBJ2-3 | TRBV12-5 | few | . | CASGLGDTQYF | TGTGCTAGTGGTTTAGGAGATACGCAGTATTTT
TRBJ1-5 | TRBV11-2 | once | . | CASSLERGNNQPQHF | TGTGCCAGCAGCTTAGAGAGGGGGAACAATCAGCCCCAGCATTTT
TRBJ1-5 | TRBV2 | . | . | CASREVAVEQPQHF | TGTGCCAGCAGGGAGGTAGCAGTGGAACAGCCCCAGCATTTT
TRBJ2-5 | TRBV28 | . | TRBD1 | CASSTDREVQETQYF | TGTGCCAGCAGTACGGACAGGGAGGTCCAAGAGACCCAGTACTTC
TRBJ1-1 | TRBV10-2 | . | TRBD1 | CASSEGQGISEAFF | TGCGCCAGCAGTGAGGGACAGGGTATTTCTGAAGCTTTCTTT
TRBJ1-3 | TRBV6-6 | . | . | CASSDRQSSGNTIYF | TGTGCCAGCAGCGACCGACAGAGCTCTGGAAACACCATATATTTT
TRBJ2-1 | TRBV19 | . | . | CASSIAGDRGNEQFF | TGTGCCAGTAGTATAGCGGGAGACCGGGGGAATGAGCAGTTCTTC
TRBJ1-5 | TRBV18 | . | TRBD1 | CASSPMVAGGSNQPQHF | TGTGCCAGCTCACCAATGGTGGCAGGGGGTAGCAATCAGCCCCAGCATTTT
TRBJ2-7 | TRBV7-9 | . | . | CASSFSQNFYEQYF | TGTGCCAGCAGCTTTTCGCAGAACTTCTACGAGCAGTACTTC
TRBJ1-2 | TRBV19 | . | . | CASRSKGLLSNYGYTF | TGTGCCAGTAGGTCGAAGGGCCTCCTATCCAACTATGGCTACACCTTC
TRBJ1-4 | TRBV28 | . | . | CATKRAGKNEKLFF | TGTGCCACCAAGCGGGCCGGGAAGAATGAAAAACTGTTTTTT
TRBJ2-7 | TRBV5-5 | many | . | CASSRRPEAGYEQYF | TGTGCCAGCAGCCGCAGACCGGAGGCGGGCTACGAGCAGTACTTC
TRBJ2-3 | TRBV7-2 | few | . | CASSFYQGTDTQYF | TGTGCCAGCAGCTTTTATCAGGGGACAGATACGCAGTATTTT
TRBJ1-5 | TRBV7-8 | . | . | CASSLRGGSNQPQHF | TGTGCCAGCAGCTTACGGGGGGGGAGCAATCAGCCCCAGCATTTT
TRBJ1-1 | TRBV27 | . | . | CASSTSWYTEAFF | TGTGCCAGCAGCACTTCATGGTACACTGAAGCTTTCTTT
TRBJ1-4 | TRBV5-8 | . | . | CASSPVEARSTNEKLFF | TGTGCCAGCAGCCCGGTCGAGGCGAGATCAACTAATGAAAAACTGTTTTTT
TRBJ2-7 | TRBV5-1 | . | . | CASSFSLPGGHYSYEQYF | TGCGCCAGCAGCTTCTCACTGCCCGGGGGACACTACTCCTACGAGCAGTACTTC
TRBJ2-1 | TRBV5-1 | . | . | CASSFGQSYNEQFF | TGCGCCAGCAGCTTCGGGCAGTCCTACAATGAGCAGTTCTTC
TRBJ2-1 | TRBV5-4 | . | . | CASSLGGGLSSYNEQFF | TGTGCCAGCAGCTTGGGTGGCGGGTTGAGCTCCTACAATGAGCAGTTCTTC
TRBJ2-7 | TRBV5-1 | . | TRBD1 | CASSFTGVYEQYF | TGTGCCAGCAGCTTCACAGGGGTCTACGAGCAGTACTTC
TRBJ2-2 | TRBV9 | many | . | CASRTGNTGELFF | TGTGCCAGCAGAACAGGGAACACCGGGGAGCTGTTTTTT
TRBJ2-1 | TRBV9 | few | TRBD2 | CASSVGTSYLNEQFF | TGTGCCAGCAGCGTGGGGACTAGCTATCTCAATGAGCAGTTCTTC
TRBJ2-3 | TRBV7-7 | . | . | CASSPDARGTQYF | TGTGCCAGCAGCCCAGACGCCCGGGGTACGCAGTATTTT
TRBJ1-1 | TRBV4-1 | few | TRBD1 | CASSQVGTGSEAFF | TGCGCCAGCAGCCAAGTGGGGACAGGGAGTGAAGCTTTCTTT
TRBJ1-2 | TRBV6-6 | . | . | CASSPHYGGGYTF | TGTGCCAGCAGTCCTCACTACGGCGGTGGCTACACCTTC
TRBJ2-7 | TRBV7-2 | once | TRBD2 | CASSLRASGRALVEQYF | TGTGCCAGCAGCTTAAGGGCTAGCGGGAGGGCCCTGGTCGAGCAGTACTTC
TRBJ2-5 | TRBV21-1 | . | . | CASQADQETQYF | TGTGCCAGCCAAGCGGACCAAGAGACCCAGTACTTC
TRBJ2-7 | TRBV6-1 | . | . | CASTPARSTYEQYF | TGTGCCAGCACCCCGGCCCGGAGTACCTACGAGCAGTACTTC
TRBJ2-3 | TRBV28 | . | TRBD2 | CASSQNSGSTDTQYF | TGTGCCAGCAGCCAGAACAGCGGGAGTACAGATACGCAGTATTTT
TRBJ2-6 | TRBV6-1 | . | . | CASSEGAGANVLTF | TGTGCCAGCAGTGAGGGGGCTGGGGCCAACGTCCTGACTTTC
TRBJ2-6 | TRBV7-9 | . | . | CAIRGSSGANVLTF | TGTGCCATCAGAGGTTCCTCTGGGGCCAACGTCCTGACTTTC
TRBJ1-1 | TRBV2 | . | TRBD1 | CASSAGQGRAFF | TGTGCCAGCAGTGCGGGACAGGGTCGGGCTTTCTTT
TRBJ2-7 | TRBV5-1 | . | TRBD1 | CASSPGTGVSYEQYF | TGCGCCAGCAGCCCCGGGACAGGGGTATCCTACGAGCAGTACTTC